The entry below gives a single TCR beta chain sequence along with its context. The antigen is undetermined. The data stem from a study of cytomegalovirus exposure and HLA in healthy donors. General study points: Most sequenced TCRs were rare (though some public TCRs occurred in many donors). Sequencing had likely introduced a cluster of highly shared sequence variants as an artifact.

PCR primers comprised 60 Vbeta and 13 Jbeta primers. Here immunoSEQ multiplex PCR was the method, and the copy in TCRdb shows in-frame clones only, minus some. The sample table includes 100,000 to 150,000 clones. The germline V and J ends were trimmed by 7 bases and 5 bases, with 12 bases remaining between them. The V gene's germline CDR1 is ENHRY and CDR2 SYGVKD. The CDR3 covers 13 residues. The chain recombines TRBV10-3 with TRBJ2-1; D unresolved. This TCR was sampled from a woman in her forties in good health and CMV-seronegative. Source material: PBMCs. The CDR3 spells CAINPAQNNEQFF. Here the CDR3 DNA reads TGTGCCATCAACCCGGCACAGAACAATGAGCAGTTCTTC.